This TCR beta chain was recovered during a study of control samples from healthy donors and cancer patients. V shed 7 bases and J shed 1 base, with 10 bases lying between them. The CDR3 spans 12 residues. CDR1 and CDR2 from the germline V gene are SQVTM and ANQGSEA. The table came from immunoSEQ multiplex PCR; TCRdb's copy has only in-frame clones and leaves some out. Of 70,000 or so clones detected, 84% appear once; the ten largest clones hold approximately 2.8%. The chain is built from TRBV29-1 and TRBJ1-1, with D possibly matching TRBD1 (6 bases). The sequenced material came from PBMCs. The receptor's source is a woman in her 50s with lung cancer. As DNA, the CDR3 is TGCAGCGCCCACAGGGCGAACACTGAAGCTTTCTTT. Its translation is CSAHRANTEAFF.